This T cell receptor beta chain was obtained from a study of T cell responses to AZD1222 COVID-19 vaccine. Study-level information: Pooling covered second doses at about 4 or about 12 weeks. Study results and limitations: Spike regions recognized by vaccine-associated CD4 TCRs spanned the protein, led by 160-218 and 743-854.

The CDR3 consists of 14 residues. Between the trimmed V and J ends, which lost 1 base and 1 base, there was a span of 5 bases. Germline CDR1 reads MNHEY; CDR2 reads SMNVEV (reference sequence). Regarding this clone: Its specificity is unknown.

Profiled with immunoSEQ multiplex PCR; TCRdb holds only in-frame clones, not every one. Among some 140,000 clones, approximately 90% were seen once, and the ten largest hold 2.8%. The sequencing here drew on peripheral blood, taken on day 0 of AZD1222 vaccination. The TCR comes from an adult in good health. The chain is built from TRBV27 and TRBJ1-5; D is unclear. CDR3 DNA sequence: TGTGCCAGCAGTTTATTTAAAAGCAATCAGCCCCAGCATTTT. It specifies CASSLFKSNQPQHF.